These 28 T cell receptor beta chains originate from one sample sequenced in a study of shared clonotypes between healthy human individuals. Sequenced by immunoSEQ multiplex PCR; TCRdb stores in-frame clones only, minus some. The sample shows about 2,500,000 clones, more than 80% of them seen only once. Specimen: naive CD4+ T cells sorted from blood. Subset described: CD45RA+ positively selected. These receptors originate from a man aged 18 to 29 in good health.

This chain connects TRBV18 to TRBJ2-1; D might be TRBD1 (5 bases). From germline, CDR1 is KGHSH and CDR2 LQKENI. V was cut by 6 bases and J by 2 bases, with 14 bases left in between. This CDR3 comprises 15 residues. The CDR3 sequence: CASSPERGTYNEQFF. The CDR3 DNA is TGTGCCAGCTCCCCCGAAAGGGGCACCTACAATGAGCAGTTCTTC.

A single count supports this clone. CDR3 sequence (DNA): TGTGCCAGCAGCTTATATAGTTCCTCTGGAAACACCATATATTTT. Amino acid sequence: CASSLYSSSGNTIYF. The chain links TRBV7-2 to TRBJ1-3, with D unresolved. Germline V CDR1 and CDR2: SGHTA, FQGNSA. The CDR3 is 15 amino acids. V shed 2 bases and J shed 0 bases, with 8 bases lying between them.

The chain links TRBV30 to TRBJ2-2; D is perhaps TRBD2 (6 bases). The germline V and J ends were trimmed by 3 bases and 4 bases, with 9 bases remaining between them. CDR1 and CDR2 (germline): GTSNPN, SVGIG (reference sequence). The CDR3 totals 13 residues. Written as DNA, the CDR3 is TGTGCCTGGAGGGGACTCCGCACCGGGGAGCTGTTTTTT. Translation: CAWRGLRTGELFF.

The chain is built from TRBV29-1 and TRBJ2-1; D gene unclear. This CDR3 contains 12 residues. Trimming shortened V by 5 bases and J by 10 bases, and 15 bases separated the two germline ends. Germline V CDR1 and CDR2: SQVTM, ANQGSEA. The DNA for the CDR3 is TGCAGCGTTTGTTTCGATAATTGGGAGCAGTTCTTC. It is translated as CSVCFDNWEQFF.

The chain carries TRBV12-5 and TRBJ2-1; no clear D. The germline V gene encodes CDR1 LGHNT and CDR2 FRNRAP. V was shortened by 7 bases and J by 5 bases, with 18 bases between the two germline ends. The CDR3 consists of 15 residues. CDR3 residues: CASARNYMADNEQFF. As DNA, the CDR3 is TGTGCTAGTGCACGAAATTATATGGCCGACAATGAGCAGTTCTTC.

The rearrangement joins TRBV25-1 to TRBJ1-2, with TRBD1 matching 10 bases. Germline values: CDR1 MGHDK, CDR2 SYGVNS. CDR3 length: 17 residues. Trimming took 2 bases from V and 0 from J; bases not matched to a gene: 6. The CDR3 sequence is CASSEPGTGATNYGYTF. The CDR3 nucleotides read TGTGCCAGCAGTGAACCCGGGACAGGGGCGACTAACTATGGCTACACCTTC.

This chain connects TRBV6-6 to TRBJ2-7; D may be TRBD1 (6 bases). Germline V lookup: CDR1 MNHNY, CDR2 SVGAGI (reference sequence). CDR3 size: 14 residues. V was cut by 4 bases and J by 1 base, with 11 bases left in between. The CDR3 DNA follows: TGTGCCAGCAGTTTCCTGGACAGTTCCTACGAGCAGTACTTC. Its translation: CASSFLDSSYEQYF.

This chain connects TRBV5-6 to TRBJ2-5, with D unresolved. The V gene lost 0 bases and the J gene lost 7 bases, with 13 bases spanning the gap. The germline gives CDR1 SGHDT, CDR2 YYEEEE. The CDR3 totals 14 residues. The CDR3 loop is CASSLGQPLGTQYF. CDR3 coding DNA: TGTGCCAGCAGCTTGGGGCAGCCTCTAGGGACCCAGTACTTC.

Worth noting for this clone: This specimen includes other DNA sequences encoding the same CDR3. The CDR3 region has the DNA TGTGCCAGCAGCTTGCAGGGGGCGGATACGCAGTATTTT. Residues: CASSLQGADTQYF. V and J are TRBV7-3 and TRBJ2-3; 8 bases match TRBD1. Per the germline V gene, CDR1 is SGHTA and CDR2 is FQGTGA. The CDR3 totals 13 residues. The trim removed 3 bases at V and 6 bases at J, leaving 2 bases unmatched.

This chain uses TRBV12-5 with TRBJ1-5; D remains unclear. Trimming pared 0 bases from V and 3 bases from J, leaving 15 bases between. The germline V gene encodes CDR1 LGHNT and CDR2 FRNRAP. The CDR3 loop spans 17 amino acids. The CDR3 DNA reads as TGTGCTAGTGGTTTGGTAGTTCTGGGAATGATCAATCAGCCCCAGCATTTT. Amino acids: CASGLVVLGMINQPQHF.

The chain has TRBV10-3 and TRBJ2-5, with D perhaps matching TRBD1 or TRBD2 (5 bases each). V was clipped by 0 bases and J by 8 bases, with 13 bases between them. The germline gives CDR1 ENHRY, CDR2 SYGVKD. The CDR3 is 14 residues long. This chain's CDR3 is CAISESSGTTTQYF. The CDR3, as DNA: TGTGCCATCAGTGAGTCATCAGGGACCACCACCCAGTACTTC.

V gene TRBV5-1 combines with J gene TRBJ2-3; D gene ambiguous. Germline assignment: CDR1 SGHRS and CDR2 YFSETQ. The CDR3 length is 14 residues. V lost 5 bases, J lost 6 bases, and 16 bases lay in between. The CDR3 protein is CASSREMVGDTQYF. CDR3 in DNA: TGCGCCAGCAGTCGAGAGATGGTAGGCGATACGCAGTATTTT.

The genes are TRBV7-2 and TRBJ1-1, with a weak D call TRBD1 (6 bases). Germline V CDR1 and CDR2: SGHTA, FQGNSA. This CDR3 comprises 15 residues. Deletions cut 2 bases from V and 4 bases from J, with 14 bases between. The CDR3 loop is CASSLPQGPFTEAFF. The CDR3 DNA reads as TGTGCCAGCAGCTTACCACAGGGCCCGTTCACTGAAGCTTTCTTT.

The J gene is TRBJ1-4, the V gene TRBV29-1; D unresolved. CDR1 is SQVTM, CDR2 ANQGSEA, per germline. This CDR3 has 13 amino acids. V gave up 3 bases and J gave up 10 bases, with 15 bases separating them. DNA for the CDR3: TGCAGCGTTGATTGGGTCTCGTCTGGAAAACTGTTTTTT. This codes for CSVDWVSSGKLFF.

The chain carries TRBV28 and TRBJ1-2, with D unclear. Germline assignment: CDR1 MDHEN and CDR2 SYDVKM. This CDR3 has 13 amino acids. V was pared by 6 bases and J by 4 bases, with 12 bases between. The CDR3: CASRAGGIYGYTF. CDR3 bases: TGTGCCAGCAGGGCCGGAGGAATCTATGGCTACACCTTC.

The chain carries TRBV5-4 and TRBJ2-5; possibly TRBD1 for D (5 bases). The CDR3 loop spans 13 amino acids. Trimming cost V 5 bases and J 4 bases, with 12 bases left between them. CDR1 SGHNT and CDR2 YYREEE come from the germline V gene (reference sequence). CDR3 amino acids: CASSSKGLETQYF. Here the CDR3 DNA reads TGTGCCAGCAGTTCAAAGGGGTTAGAGACCCAGTACTTC.

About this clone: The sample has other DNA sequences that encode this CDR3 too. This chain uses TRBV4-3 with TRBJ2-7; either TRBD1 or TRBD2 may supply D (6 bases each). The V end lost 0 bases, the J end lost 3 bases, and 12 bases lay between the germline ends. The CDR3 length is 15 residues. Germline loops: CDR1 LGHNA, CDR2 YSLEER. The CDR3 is CASSQDLGGGYEQYF. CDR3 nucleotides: TGCGCCAGCAGCCAAGATTTAGGGGGAGGCTACGAGCAGTACTTC.

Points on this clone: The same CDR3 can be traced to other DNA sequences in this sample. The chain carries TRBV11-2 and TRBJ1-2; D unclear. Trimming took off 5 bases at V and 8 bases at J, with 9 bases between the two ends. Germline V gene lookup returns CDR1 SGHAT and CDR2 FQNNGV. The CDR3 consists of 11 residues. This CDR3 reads CASSPGGGYTF. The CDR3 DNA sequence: TGTGCCAGCAGCCCCGGCGGGGGCTACACCTTC. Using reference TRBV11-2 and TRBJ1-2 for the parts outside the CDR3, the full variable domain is EAGVAQSPRYKIIEKRQSVAFWCNPISGHATLYWYQQILGQGPKLLIQFQNNGVVDDSQLPKDRFSAERLKGVDSTLKIQPAKLEDSAVYLCASSPGGGYTFGSGTRLTVV.

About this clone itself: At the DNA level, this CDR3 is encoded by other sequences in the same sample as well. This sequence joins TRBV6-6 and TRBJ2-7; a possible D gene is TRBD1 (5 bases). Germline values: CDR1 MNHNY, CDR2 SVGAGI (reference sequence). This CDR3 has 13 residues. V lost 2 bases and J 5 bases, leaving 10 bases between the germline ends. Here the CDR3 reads CASSYPGRDEQYF. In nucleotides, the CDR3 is TGTGCCAGCAGTTACCCGGGCAGGGACGAGCAGTACTTC.

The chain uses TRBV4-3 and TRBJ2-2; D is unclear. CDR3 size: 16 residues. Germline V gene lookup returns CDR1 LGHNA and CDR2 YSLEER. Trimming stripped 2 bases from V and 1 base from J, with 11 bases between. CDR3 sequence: CASSQSNLGNTGELFF. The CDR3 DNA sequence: TGCGCCAGCAGCCAATCGAATCTGGGGAACACCGGGGAGCTGTTTTTT.

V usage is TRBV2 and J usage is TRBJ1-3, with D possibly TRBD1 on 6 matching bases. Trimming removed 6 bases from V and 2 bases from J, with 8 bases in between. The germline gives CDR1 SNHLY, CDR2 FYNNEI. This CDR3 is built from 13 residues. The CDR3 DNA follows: TGTGCCAGCAGCCCAGGGGCTGGAAACACCATATATTTT. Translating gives CASSPGAGNTIYF. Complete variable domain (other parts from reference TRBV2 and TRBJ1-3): EPEVTQTPSHQVTQMGQEVILRCVPISNHLYFYWYRQILGQKVEFLVSFYNNEISEKSEIFDDQFSVERPDGSNFTLKIRSTKLEDSAMYFCASSPGAGNTIYFGEGSWLTVV.

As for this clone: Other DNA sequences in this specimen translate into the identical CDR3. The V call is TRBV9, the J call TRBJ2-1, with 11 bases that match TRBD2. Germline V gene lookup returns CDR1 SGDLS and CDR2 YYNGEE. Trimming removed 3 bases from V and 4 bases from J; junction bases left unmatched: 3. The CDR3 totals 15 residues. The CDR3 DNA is TGTGCCAGCAGCGCAGGGACTAGCGGTTACAATGAGCAGTTCTTC. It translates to CASSAGTSGYNEQFF.

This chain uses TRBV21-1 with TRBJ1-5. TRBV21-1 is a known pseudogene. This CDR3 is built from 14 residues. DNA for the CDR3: TGTGCCAGCAGCTCCAAAAAGTATGCACAGCCCCAGCATTTT. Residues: CASSSKKYAQPQHF.

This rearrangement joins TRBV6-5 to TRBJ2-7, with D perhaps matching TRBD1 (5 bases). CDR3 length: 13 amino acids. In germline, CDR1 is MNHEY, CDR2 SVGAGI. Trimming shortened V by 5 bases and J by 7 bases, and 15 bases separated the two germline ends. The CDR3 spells CASSRTRAWEQYF. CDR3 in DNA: TGTGCCAGCAGTAGGACACGGGCATGGGAGCAGTACTTC.

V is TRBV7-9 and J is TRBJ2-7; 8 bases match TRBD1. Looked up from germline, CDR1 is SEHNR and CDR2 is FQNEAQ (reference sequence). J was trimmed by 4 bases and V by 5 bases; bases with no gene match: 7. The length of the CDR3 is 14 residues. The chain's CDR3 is CASSALDREYEQYF. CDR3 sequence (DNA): TGTGCCAGCAGCGCGTTGGACAGGGAGTACGAGCAGTACTTC.

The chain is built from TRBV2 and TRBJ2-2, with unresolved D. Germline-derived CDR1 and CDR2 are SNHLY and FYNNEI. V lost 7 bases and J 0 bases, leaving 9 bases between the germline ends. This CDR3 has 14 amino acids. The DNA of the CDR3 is TGTGCCAGCAATCTACAGACGAACACCGGGGAGCTGTTTTTT. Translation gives CASNLQTNTGELFF.

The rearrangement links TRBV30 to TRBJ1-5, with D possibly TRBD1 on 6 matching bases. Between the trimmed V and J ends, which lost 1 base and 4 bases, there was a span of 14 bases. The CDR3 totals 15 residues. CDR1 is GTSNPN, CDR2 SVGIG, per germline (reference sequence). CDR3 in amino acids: CAWSARGGPNQPQHF. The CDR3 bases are TGTGCCTGGAGTGCTCGAGGGGGACCGAATCAGCCCCAGCATTTT.

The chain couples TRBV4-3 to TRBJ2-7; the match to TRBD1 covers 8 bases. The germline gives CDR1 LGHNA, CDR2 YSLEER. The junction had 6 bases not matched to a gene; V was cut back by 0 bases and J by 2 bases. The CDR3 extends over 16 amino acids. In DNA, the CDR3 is TGCGCCAGCAGCCAAGATTTCGGACAGGGTCCCTACGAGCAGTACTTC. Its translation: CASSQDFGQGPYEQYF.